The present T cell receptor beta chain was sequenced within a study of blood T cell repertoires in COVID-19. This CDR3 region has 15 residues. The V gene's germline CDR1 is SGHVS and CDR2 FNYEAQ. The trim removed 4 bases at V and 3 bases at J, leaving 3 bases unmatched. Methods used by the authors: Reference gene primer amplification gave estimated nucleated cell counts. Using immunoSEQ multiplex PCR, the repertoire was profiled, and TCRdb retains in-frame clones only, with some absent. V and J calls plus clone size are reproduced from that table; the DNA served to infer D and trimming. The sample lists fewer than 250,000 clones, roughly 81% seen once, with about 4% in the top ten. This clone occurred once.

This TCR came from a man aged 50 to 59 with acute or convalescent COVID-19. The specimen was peripheral blood. The chain carries TRBV7-6 and TRBJ1-5, with 10 nucleotides matching TRBD1. The DNA of the CDR3 is TGTGCCAGCAGCTCGGGACAGGGGAACAATCAGCCCCAGCATTTT. It specifies CASSSGQGNNQPQHF.